These T cell receptor beta chains were read from a single sample in a study of CD8 T cells in ankylosing spondylitis. MiXCR was run by TCRdb on the 5' RACE reads, yielding one entry per CDR3 protein. The sample gives 250,000 or so distinct CDR3 sequences, about 10% of which show up once; less than 3% is in the top ten. The material sequenced was blood, either unsorted or a sorted T cell fraction (not recorded which). The origin of the receptors is a male donor with ankylosing spondylitis or in good health (not recorded which). The conserved cysteine and the conserved F or W are not part of the CDR3 here. Each record gives: D gene, clone size, V gene, J gene, CDR3 protein. A D gene is named only where the DNA matches it firmly. Clone size is not always given. Where it is, it says once, few, many or a class for expanded clones.

NA,many,TRBV12-3/TRBV12-4,TRBJ2-1,ATAPSSYNEQF
TRBD1,NA,TRBV10-1,TRBJ2-1,ASSEFLGQAGGDEQF
NA,NA,TRBV7-9,TRBJ1-1,APRGLGDTEAF
TRBD2,many,TRBV3-1,TRBJ2-7,ASSRLAGGPYEQY
TRBD2,many,TRBV6-1,TRBJ2-7,ASSRGLAGAGYEQY
NA,many,TRBV20-1,TRBJ2-7,SARGAADSPYEQY
TRBD2,many,TRBV29-1,TRBJ2-1,SGTSGGLEQF
NA,NA,TRBV3-1,TRBJ2-2,ASEGQGGTGELF
NA,few,TRBV4-2,TRBJ1-6,ASSPGLNSPLH
TRBD2,few,TRBV7-2,TRBJ2-1,ASSSSPGTIGGEQF
TRBD1,NA,TRBV6-2/TRBV6-3,TRBJ1-1,ASSYPRTGKMNTEAF
TRBD2,many,TRBV4-2,TRBJ2-7,ASRKAGVYEQY
NA,many,TRBV9,TRBJ2-7,ASNSSEQY
NA,few,TRBV18,TRBJ1-3,ASSPTQGPGNTIY
NA,many,TRBV20-1,TRBJ2-1,SIPNTPGGLGNEQF
TRBD1,many,TRBV7-2,TRBJ2-3,ASSTGVRTGADTQY
TRBD1,NA,TRBV11-1,TRBJ2-6,ASSSPFRQGRPGANVLT
NA,many,TRBV29-1,TRBJ2-7,SVSRGSRPPYEQY
TRBD2,many,TRBV3-1,TRBJ2-1,ASRPAGYYNEQF
NA,many,TRBV2,TRBJ2-5,ASSVFEGRRETQY
NA,few,TRBV6-2/TRBV6-3,TRBJ2-2,ASRRTGRTGELF
TRBD2,many,TRBV20-1,TRBJ2-1,SARDTLAGGTMF
NA,many,TRBV2,TRBJ1-2,ASSRQNYGYT
NA,many,TRBV30,TRBJ1-5,AWSAGEFGNQPQH
NA,many,TRBV5-1,TRBJ1-1,ASSKDRSMNTEAF
TRBD2,many,TRBV7-9,TRBJ2-7,ASSGPGGFEY
NA,many,TRBV12-3/TRBV12-4,TRBJ2-7,ASSISGTRTYEQY
TRBD2,many,TRBV5-1,TRBJ2-7,ASSLGTSVFEQY